This entry describes one T cell receptor beta chain. Its antigen remains unknown. The data are from a study of shared clonotypes between healthy human individuals. Background on the study: Per-donor plates numbered three CD4 naive, three CD4 memory, two CD8 naive and one CD8 memory.

The repertoire was sequenced with immunoSEQ multiplex PCR; TCRdb's copy has only in-frame clones and lacks some. Among some 1,100,000 clones, roughly 74% were seen once, and the ten largest hold roughly 0.56%. Study-wide results and caveats: Limited genetic and exposure-history diversity came from having few donors. The study found lower generation probabilities in non-shared clonotypes than in those shared by all four donors.

The sequenced sample was memory CD4+ T cells from PBMCs. Stated subset: CD45RA-negative fraction. The sequence derives from a young man in good health. Some clones in this sample may be carry-over from other donors' samples.

The CDR3 spells CASSPSGTGNYGYTF. CDR3 in DNA: TGTGCCAGCTCACCATCCGGGACAGGGAACTATGGCTACACCTTC. The chain uses TRBV18 and TRBJ1-2; the match to TRBD1 covers 9 bases. Trimming took 2 bases from V and 2 from J; bases not matched to a gene: 3. CDR3 length equals 15 residues. Germline CDR1 KGHSH, CDR2 LQKENI. Based on the CDR3 plus reference TRBV18 and TRBJ1-2, the full variable domain is NAGVMQNPRHLVRRRGQEARLRCSPMKGHSHVYWYRQLPEEGLKFMVYLQKENIIDESGMPKERFSAEFPKEGPSILRIQQVVRGDSAAYFCASSPSGTGNYGYTFGSGTRLTVV.